The 28 T cell receptor beta chains presented below share a single source sample, sequenced in a study of T cell responses to AZD1222 COVID-19 vaccine. The method was immunoSEQ multiplex PCR; TCRdb's version includes in-frame clones alone and lacks a portion of them. The table shows under 200,000 clones, with approximately 88% occurring only once. The sequences come from peripheral blood, collected 28 days after the second AZD1222 dose. These receptors were taken from an adult who received the AZD1222 COVID-19 vaccine.

The chain joins TRBV6-5 to TRBJ2-7; possibly TRBD2 for D (7 bases). The CDR3 is made up of 12 amino acids. V dropped 4 bases and J dropped 6 bases, with 10 bases sitting between them. Germline CDR1 MNHEY, CDR2 SVGAGI. Here the CDR3 DNA reads TGTGCCAGCAGTTTCGGGGGGCGCGAGCAGTACTTC. Amino acid sequence: CASSFGGREQYF.

This clone was observed once. The chain has TRBV10-3 and TRBJ2-2; 7 nucleotides align to TRBD1. V was clipped by 7 bases and J by 6 bases; unmatched bases: 2. CDR1 is ENHRY, CDR2 SYGVKD, per germline. The CDR3 length is 12 residues. This CDR3 is CAIKGQAGELFF. CDR3 coding DNA: TGTGCCATCAAAGGACAGGCCGGGGAGCTGTTTTTT.

V is TRBV9 and J is TRBJ1-2; possibly TRBD1 for D (6 bases). The V gene's germline CDR1 is SGDLS and CDR2 YYNGEE. The germline V and J ends were trimmed by 10 bases and 8 bases, with 15 bases remaining between them. This CDR3 spans 11 amino acids. This CDR3 reads CARGGGGGYTF. The CDR3 region has the DNA TGTGCCCGCGGGGGCGGGGGCGGCTACACCTTC.

The rearrangement joins TRBV29-1 to TRBJ1-2, with 8 positions matching TRBD1. J lost 5 bases, V lost 5 bases, and 7 bases had no gene match. The CDR3 has 13 residues. In germline, CDR1 is SQVTM, CDR2 ANQGSEA. The CDR3 DNA reads TGCAGCGTTCAGGACAGGGAGGTATATGGCTACACCTTC. Its protein is CSVQDREVYGYTF.

The chain carries TRBV30 and TRBJ2-2, with a possible D match to TRBD2 (5 bases). CDR1 is GTSNPN and CDR2 is SVGIG in the germline V gene (reference sequence). There are 13 residues in the CDR3. V was clipped by 0 bases and J by 6 bases, with 8 bases between them. CDR3 amino acids: CAWSVDSAGELFF. The CDR3 DNA sequence: TGTGCCTGGAGTGTAGATAGCGCCGGGGAGCTGTTTTTT.

The chain recombines TRBV14 with TRBJ2-7; D perhaps matches TRBD2 (6 bases). Germline assignment: CDR1 SGHDN and CDR2 FVKESK. The CDR3 consists of 15 residues. Trimming removed 2 bases at V and 6 bases at J, with 17 bases between. The CDR3 loop is CASSQLRGNLGEQYF. CDR3 DNA sequence: TGTGCCAGCAGCCAACTGCGCGGGAACCTCGGCGAGCAGTACTTC.

The chain joins TRBV15 to TRBJ1-1; D gene ambiguous. The CDR3 sequence is 14 residues long. V lost 1 base to trimming and J lost 5 bases, with 11 bases between them. The germline gives CDR1 LNHNV, CDR2 YYDKDF (reference sequence). This CDR3 is CATSRVERRTEAFF. The CDR3 nucleotides are TGTGCCACCAGCAGAGTCGAGAGGAGGACTGAAGCTTTCTTT.

The V and J genes are TRBV5-1 and TRBJ1-2; 8 bases agree with TRBD1. The trim removed 0 bases at V and 5 bases at J, leaving 9 bases unmatched. CDR3 length equals 16 residues. Germline CDR1 and CDR2: SGHRS and YFSETQ. This CDR3 reads CASSLDAGQDMYGYTF. Here the CDR3 DNA reads TGCGCCAGCAGCTTGGATGCGGGACAGGATATGTATGGCTACACCTTC.

In this sample, this clone turned up once. The genes are TRBV5-1 and TRBJ2-1; possible D gene TRBD2, 6 bases. Germline values: CDR1 SGHRS, CDR2 YFSETQ. The germline V and J ends were trimmed by 1 base and 11 bases, with 16 bases remaining between them. This CDR3 region has 14 residues. CDR3 sequence reads: CASSLSASVKQQFF. CDR3 in DNA: TGCGCCAGCAGCTTGTCGGCTAGCGTAAAGCAGCAGTTCTTC.

The chain has TRBV19 and TRBJ1-2; D is possibly TRBD1 (5 bases). Germline loops: CDR1 LNHDA, CDR2 SQIVND (reference sequence). This CDR3 spans 15 amino acids. Trimming left V 3 bases short and J 7 bases short, with 18 bases between. As DNA, the CDR3 is TGTGCCAGTAGTATGGGGCCCCGCAAGGCGGGTGGCTACACCTTC. This translates into CASSMGPRKAGGYTF.

This chain uses TRBV11-2 with TRBJ2-1; TRBD1 aligns across 7 bases. This CDR3 has 16 amino acids. J gave up 8 bases and V 5 bases, and 15 bases lay outside the gene matches. Looked up from germline, CDR1 is SGHAT and CDR2 is FQNNGV. CDR3 loop: CASSLTGDSGLYEQFF. The CDR3, as DNA: TGTGCCAGCAGCCTTACAGGGGATTCGGGATTGTATGAGCAGTTCTTC.

The gene calls are TRBV19 and TRBJ1-6; D remains unclear. Trimming removed 2 bases at V and 11 bases at J, with 10 bases between. The CDR3 has 13 residues. From germline, CDR1 is LNHDA and CDR2 SQIVND (reference sequence). CDR3 loop: CASSINPAAPLHF. DNA of the CDR3: TGTGCCAGTAGTATAAACCCCGCGGCACCCCTCCACTTT. Full variable domain (missing parts from reference TRBV19 and TRBJ1-6): DGGITQSPKYLFRKEGQNVTLSCEQNLNHDAMYWYRQDPGQGLRLIYYSQIVNDFQKGDIAEGYSVSREKKESFPLTVTSAQKNPTAFYLCASSINPAAPLHFGNGTRLTVT.

The chain is built from TRBV27 and TRBJ2-2, with D possibly matching TRBD1 (5 bases). Deletions cut 6 bases from V and 7 bases from J, with 9 bases between. This CDR3 is 12 amino acids long. CDR1 is MNHEY, CDR2 SMNVEV, per germline (reference sequence). DNA of the CDR3: TGTGCCAGCAGGGACAATATCGGGGAGCTGTTTTTT. As protein: CASRDNIGELFF.

V gene TRBV3-1 (or the pseudogene TRBV3-2) combines with J gene TRBJ1-2, with a weak D call TRBD1 (6 bases). The CDR3 covers 16 residues. CDR1 is LGHDT and CDR2 is YNNKEL in the germline V gene (reference sequence). Trimming took 4 bases from V and 8 from J, leaving 23 bases between them. CDR3 coding DNA: TGTGCCAGCAGCCCACCCACCCTAGGGACATTCAACGGCTACACCTTC. This gives the protein CASSPPTLGTFNGYTF.

The table lists this clone with a few counts. This chain uses TRBV4-1 with TRBJ1-1; TRBD1 matches at 8 bases. Trimming removed 1 base from V and 0 bases from J; junction bases left unmatched: 7. The CDR3 runs 17 residues. CDR1 MGHRA and CDR2 YSYEKL come from the germline V gene. DNA for the CDR3: TGCGCCAGCAGCCAAGTCGGGTCCAGGGGGCTGAACACTGAAGCTTTCTTT. It yields the protein CASSQVGSRGLNTEAFF.

This chain links TRBV5-1 with TRBJ2-7, with TRBD2 matching over 12 bases. Germline CDR1 reads SGHRS; CDR2 reads YFSETQ. The CDR3 totals 16 residues. J gave up 5 bases and V 3 bases, and 9 bases lay outside the gene matches. As DNA, the CDR3 is TGCGCCAGCAGCTCCTCACCTAGCGGGGGGGACCACGAGCAGTACTTC. This gives the protein CASSSSPSGGDHEQYF.

The rearrangement uses TRBV7-7 and TRBJ2-1; the D gene is possibly TRBD1 (6 bases). Germline V gene lookup returns CDR1 SSHAT and CDR2 FNYEAQ (reference sequence). CDR3 length: 13 residues. Trimming removed 4 bases at V and 6 bases at J, with 10 bases between. CDR3 residues: CASSSDRRNEQFF. The DNA of the CDR3 is TGTGCCAGCAGCTCCGACAGGCGCAATGAGCAGTTCTTC.

This rearrangement joins TRBV19 to TRBJ1-5; D gene ambiguous. CDR1 and CDR2 from the germline V gene are LNHDA and SQIVND (reference sequence). The CDR3 is made up of 14 amino acids. Trimming cost V 7 bases and J 0 bases, with 10 bases left between them. This CDR3 is CASTRTYSNQPQHF. The CDR3 DNA reads TGTGCCAGTACGAGAACTTATAGCAATCAGCCCCAGCATTTT.

The chain joins TRBV7-8 to TRBJ1-2; 9 bases align to TRBD1. This CDR3 region has 15 residues. After removal of 5 bases from V and 2 bases from J, the junction contained 6 bases not matched to a gene. Germline V gene data show CDR1 as SGHVS and CDR2 as FQNEAQ. The CDR3 nucleotides read TGTGCCAGCAGCACCCGGACAGGGGCGAACTATGGCTACACCTTC. It codes for CASSTRTGANYGYTF.

The chain recombines TRBV12-3 or TRBV12-4 with TRBJ1-1; D possibly corresponds to TRBD1 (6 bases). V lost 6 bases and J lost 11, with 19 bases in between. The CDR3 is made up of 13 amino acids. CDR3 loop: CASSPWEGVDAFF. Here the CDR3 DNA reads TGTGCCAGCAGCCCCTGGGAGGGGGTGGATGCTTTCTTT.

This clone was seen a few times. This chain links TRBV7-8 with TRBJ1-5; 9 bases agree with TRBD1. The CDR3 extends over 18 amino acids. CDR1 is SGHVS and CDR2 is FQNEAQ in the germline V gene. V shed 5 bases and J 0 bases; nucleotides not matched to a gene: 11. For the CDR3, the DNA is TGTGCCAGCAGCAACCGGGACAGGGACCGAAATAGCAATCAGCCCCAGCATTTT. Translating it yields CASSNRDRDRNSNQPQHF.

CDR3 in DNA: TGTGCCAGCAGTTACAGGGGCAGCCTCCATCCGGGTGGCTACACCTTC. Translating gives CASSYRGSLHPGGYTF. The chain joins TRBV6-5 to TRBJ1-2; D may be TRBD1 (5 bases). Per the germline V gene, CDR1 is MNHEY and CDR2 is SVGAGI. This CDR3 contains 16 residues. Trimming stripped 2 bases from V and 7 bases from J, with 20 bases between.

The chain couples TRBV19 to TRBJ1-2; TRBD1 matches 7 bases. V shed 5 bases, J shed 3 bases, and the junction held 6 bases outside the gene matches. In germline, CDR1 is LNHDA, CDR2 SQIVND (reference sequence). This CDR3 contains 14 residues. The CDR3 loop reads CASSLRTGYYGYTF. DNA for the CDR3: TGTGCCAGTAGTCTCCGGACAGGCTACTATGGCTACACCTTC.

This rearrangement joins TRBV11-2 to TRBJ1-2; no clear D gene. The V end lost 1 base, the J end lost 4 bases, and 19 bases lay between the germline ends. Looked up from germline, CDR1 is SGHAT and CDR2 is FQNNGV. The CDR3 has 17 residues. This chain's CDR3 is CASSLAVSGRRPYGYTF. The CDR3 DNA sequence: TGTGCCAGCAGCTTAGCAGTCTCGGGCAGGCGCCCCTATGGCTACACCTTC.

The gene calls are TRBV11-3 and TRBJ2-7; D is unresolved. Germline loops: CDR1 SGHNT, CDR2 YENEEA. This CDR3 has 13 amino acids. V was clipped by 3 bases and J by 0 bases, with 6 bases between them. CDR3 DNA sequence: TGTGCCAGCAGCTTCTATAGCTCCTACGAGCAGTACTTC. Translated: CASSFYSSYEQYF. The complete variable domain, with remaining parts taken from reference TRBV11-3 and TRBJ2-7, reads EAGVVQSPRYKIIEKKQPVAFWCNPISGHNTLYWYLQNLGQGPELLIRYENEEAVDDSQLPKDRFSAERLKGVDSTLKIQPAELGDSAVYLCASSFYSSYEQYFGPGTRLTVT.

The chain carries TRBV27 and TRBJ2-7, with TRBD1 as a possible D gene (5 bases). The CDR3 contains 18 residues. The V and J ends lost 6 bases and 0 bases respectively, with 24 bases between them. The germline CDR1 and CDR2 sequences are MNHEY and SMNVEV (reference sequence). The CDR3 spells CASSRYDKGRALSYEQYF. CDR3 DNA: TGTGCCAGCAGCCGATACGACAAAGGCAGGGCACTCTCCTACGAGCAGTACTTC.

V and J are TRBV4-2 and TRBJ1-1; D is possibly TRBD1 (6 bases). CDR3 length equals 15 residues. In germline, CDR1 is LGHNA, CDR2 YNFKEQ. V was trimmed by 1 base and J by 3 bases, leaving 12 bases between them. For the CDR3, the DNA is TGTGCCAGCAGCCAAGCGGGGGACATCTACACTGAAGCTTTCTTT. This gives the protein CASSQAGDIYTEAFF.

The chain recombines TRBV15 with TRBJ2-7; weak D call: TRBD1 (6 bases). CDR1 and CDR2 from the germline V gene are LNHNV and YYDKDF (reference sequence). Trimming stripped 2 bases from V and 5 bases from J, with 10 bases between. CDR3 length equals 13 residues. CDR3 sequence reads: CATSRSNRDEQYF. The CDR3 DNA sequence: TGTGCCACCAGCAGAAGCAACAGGGACGAGCAGTACTTC.